This T cell receptor beta chain was retrieved from a study of shared clonotypes between healthy human individuals (dated by TCRdb to between 2020 and 2021). Context from the whole study: The cohort comprised a couple of women and three men aged 18 to 49 years. For each donor, three plates each were used for CD4 naive and CD4 memory, two plates were used for CD8 naive, and one plate was used for CD8 memory. To estimate repertoire size and how much clonotype sharing occurs between individuals, the study deeply sequenced the blood TCR repertoires of five or six healthy adults. To increase sequencing depth and limit assay-specific biases, different laboratories used diverse techniques to prepare libraries and sequence TCR repertoires. Between about 0.85 and 9.5 billion PBMCs per donor were obtained by leukapheresis. General study outcomes and caveats: Incomplete sequencing was indicated by rarefaction of sorted-subset datasets, despite the large sequencing depth. Naive subsets generally had larger estimated clonotype richness than memory subsets did. Compared with non-shared clonotypes, the clonotypes found in all four sorted-subset donors had higher generation probabilities. When a few donors were compared, the shared fraction of clonotypes was about 5.4% for naive CD4, 3.5% for naive CD8, more than 2% for memory CD4, and 0.35% to 0.5% for memory CD8. Pairwise subsampling indicated that sequencing depth was expected to affect the degree of clonotype sharing among donors. Sampling was limited to blood, and TCR repertoires in tissue likely differ from TCR repertoires in blood. Because the study included only a small number of donors, the genetic and exposure-history diversity represented was limited.

On this clone itself: What this receptor recognizes is not known. Per-nucleotide qualities are absent, and no much larger clonotype sits a single base away.

The donors were healthy, HIV-negative adults who had no recently reported acute infections or vaccinations. Every donor was a Caucasian adult residing in Nashville, Tennessee, USA. Magnetic negative selection was used to enrich CD4+ T cells, after which naive cells were positively selected on CD45RA and the negative fraction became the memory subset. After blood collection by leukapheresis, PBMCs were isolated using Ficoll-Histopaque density gradient centrifugation and then cryopreserved in the vapor phase of liquid nitrogen. Purity and quantity of every magnetically sorted T cell population were checked by analytical flow cytometry. Each sorted fraction had its genomic DNA isolated and then quantified by UV absorbance on a Nanodrop 2000c. TCR CDR3 regions were amplified from genomic DNA by multiplex PCR using the deep immunoSEQ assay. Genomic DNA extracted from each cell subset was distributed evenly over all wells of several immunoSEQ 96-well plates, and each plate served as one replicate. For sorted subsets, each replicate PCR was loaded with about 200 ng genomic DNA, equivalent to approximately 27,000 T cell genomes. The purified libraries were quantified using a Qubit 3.0 fluorometer, sized with a Bioanalyzer 2100, and then quantified again using the KAPA Library Quantification kit. Every immunoSEQ 96-well plate was sequenced on a separate single-read 150-cycle Illumina NextSeq 550 flow cell. The published analysis was carried out like this. Because the immunoSEQ output included only junctional sequences and no quality scores, the filtering could not be the same as the filtering used for full-length reads. Sequences were annotated with PyIR, a Python wrapper for IgBLAST v1.9, and V/J genes and CDR3 were assigned using IMGT germline references. Any read was removed if the V/J assignment was weak (E-value above 1e-6), the CDR3 was missing, or the read contained stop codons, out-of-frame junctions, or ambiguous translated residues. A V3J clonotype was defined by an identical inferred V gene, J gene, and CDR3 amino acid sequence. Percentage overlap between repertoires was calculated by dividing the number of shared unique clonotypes by the size of the smaller repertoire. Three approaches were used to assess repertoire richness: RTK rarefaction, the Chao1 estimator, and Recon v2.1 estimates of unobserved clonotypes. Generation probabilities were computed with OLGA for all TCRbeta clonotypes obtained by the gDNA method from several donors. TCRdb provides this immuneACCESS table in a form limited to in-frame rearrangements. Some clones are lacking; in checked studies, under half of them reflect an unresolved V gene, and why the rest are absent is not known. D and trimming come from the DNA, and the V and J calls and clone size come from that table. In all, the sample holds 980,000 or so clones, and over 60% of those were seen once. The ten most abundant clones make up around 1.4% of the sample.

The TCR originated in a man between 18 and 29 years old in good health. The material sequenced was memory CD4+ T cells sorted from blood. The cell subset or site tag for this specimen amounts to: CD45RA-negative fraction.

DNA sequence: TGTGCCAGCAGCCCCCGCAGGGCGAGCTACGAGCAGTACTTC. This translates into CASSPRRASYEQYF. This sequence uses TRBV7-2 and TRBJ2-7; a weak D assignment points to TRBD1 (5 bases agree). The CDR3 numbers 14 residues from cysteine through phenylalanine. CDR3 DNA is the only sequence kept; it has 42 bases, read in frame from the first base. V is shortened by 5 bases, J by 3 bases, and the region joining them spans 14 bases. Looking up the germline V gene yields CDR1 SGHTA and CDR2 FQGNSA.